One sample yielded the 3 T cell receptor beta chains listed below, sequenced in a study of T cell clones after liver transplantation. Measured with immunoSEQ multiplex PCR; TCRdb has only the in-frame clones, and not every one. The repertoire consists of about 75,000 clones, with about 85% occurring once and the leading ten covering 2% to 2.5%. The sequencing used CD4+ T cells from blood, collected 48 months after liver transplant. These receptors originate from a human patient who received a liver transplant. Some T cells may be the graft donor's.

Only one count was recorded for this clone. The chain employs TRBV5-1 and TRBJ2-2; TRBD2 might be the D (6 bases). Per the germline V gene, CDR1 is SGHRS and CDR2 is YFSETQ. The V gene lost 7 bases and the J gene lost 0 bases, with 16 bases spanning the gap. This CDR3 has 16 residues. CDR3 loop: CASQDSRLANTGELFF. As DNA, the CDR3 is TGCGCCAGCCAAGACTCGAGACTAGCGAACACCGGGGAGCTGTTTTTT.

CDR3 region: CASGFHGTGGDEYGYTF. CDR3 in DNA: TGTGCTAGTGGTTTCCACGGGACAGGGGGCGATGAGTATGGCTACACCTTC. This chain joins TRBV12-5 and TRBJ1-2, with TRBD1 identical over 12 bases. This CDR3 has 17 amino acids. Per germline, CDR1 LGHNT and CDR2 FRNRAP. The V gene end was trimmed by 3 bases and the J gene end by 5 bases; junction bases not matched to a gene: 10. Full variable domain (missing parts from reference TRBV12-5 and TRBJ1-2): DARVTQTPRHKVTEMGQEVTMRCQPILGHNTVFWYRQTMMQGLELLAYFRNRAPLDDSGMPKDRFSAEMPDATLATLKIQPSEPRDSAVYFCASGFHGTGGDEYGYTFGSGTRLTVV.

V usage is TRBV7-9 and J usage is TRBJ2-5, with TRBD1 as a possible D gene (6 bases). The V end lost 6 bases, the J end lost 5 bases, and 13 bases lay between the germline ends. The CDR3 loop spans 13 amino acids. Germline assignment: CDR1 SEHNR and CDR2 FQNEAQ (reference sequence). CDR3 nucleotide sequence: TGTGCCAGCAGATCACAGGGATGGGAGACCCAGTACTTC. It specifies CASRSQGWETQYF.